A selection of T cell receptor beta chains follows, all from one sample in a study of cytomegalovirus exposure and HLA in healthy donors. Only in-frame clones appear in the TCRdb table, and some are missing; sequencing was by immunoSEQ multiplex PCR. The table for this sample gives around 200,000 clones. Sample: PBMCs. These receptors all come from a woman aged 18-29 years in good health and CMV-seropositive. CDR3s include the opening cysteine and the closing phenylalanine or tryptophan. Each record gives: J gene, D gene, CDR3 length, V gene, CDR3 protein, CDR3 DNA. The D gene is left open where the match is weak.

>TRBJ2-2|-|13|TRBV2
CASRTENTGELFF
TGTGCCAGTCGAACAGAGAACACCGGGGAGCTGTTTTTT
>TRBJ1-1|-|11|TRBV20-1
CSTGPNTEAFF
TGCAGCACAGGGCCGAACACTGAAGCTTTCTTT
>TRBJ2-5|-|14|TRBV7-9
CASSSRGERETQYF
TGTGCCAGCAGCTCCCGCGGGGAGAGGGAGACCCAGTACTTC
>TRBJ2-7|TRBD2|14|TRBV6-5
CASSSPGLAGEVVF
TGTGCCAGCAGTTCCCCCGGGCTAGCGGGAGAAGTGGTTTTC
>TRBJ2-7|TRBD2|14|TRBV6-5
CASSLAGGPYEQYF
TGTGCCAGCAGTTTAGCGGGGGGTCCCTACGAGCAGTACTTC
>TRBJ2-5|TRBD1|15|TRBV15
CATSREDRGGETQYF
TGTGCCACCAGCAGAGAGGACAGGGGTGGGGAGACCCAGTACTTC
>TRBJ1-5|-|15|TRBV6-5
CASSPTPGSNQPQHF
TGTGCCAGCAGCCCGACTCCCGGTTCGAATCAGCCCCAGCATTTT
>TRBJ1-1|-|13|TRBV19
CASSITTNTEAFF
TGTGCCAGTAGTATAACAACCAACACTGAAGCTTTCTTT
>TRBJ1-1|TRBD1|17|TRBV19
CASSMARDRDPYTEAFF
TGTGCCAGTAGTATGGCCCGGGACAGGGACCCATACACTGAAGCTTTCTTT
>TRBJ2-1|TRBD2|17|TRBV7-3
CASSLNPIGGGDYEQFF
TGTGCCAGCAGCTTAAACCCTATTGGCGGGGGAGATTATGAGCAGTTCTTC
>TRBJ2-5|-|14|TRBV9
CASSVSSSRETQYF
TGTGCCAGCAGCGTCTCGAGTTCTCGGGAGACCCAGTACTTC
>TRBJ1-5|TRBD1|16|TRBV27
CASSLAGGVSNQPQHF
TGTGCCAGCAGTCTCGCAGGGGGCGTCAGCAATCAGCCCCAGCATTTT
>TRBJ2-3|-|13|TRBV9
CASSVSRADTQYF
TGTGCCAGCAGCGTATCTCGGGCAGATACGCAGTATTTT
>TRBJ1-5|TRBD1|15|TRBV30
CAWSPRDSSYQPQHF
TGTGCCTGGAGTCCCCGGGACAGTTCTTATCAGCCCCAGCATTTT
>TRBJ1-1|-|11|TRBV5-1
CASRGPTEAFF
TGCGCCAGCAGGGGGCCCACTGAAGCTTTCTTT
>TRBJ2-2|-|11|TRBV25-1
CASRATGELFF
TGTGCCAGCAGGGCCACCGGGGAGCTGTTTTTT